This TCR beta chain stems from a study of blood T cell repertoires in COVID-19. V lost 2 bases and J 9 bases, leaving 14 bases between the germline ends. CDR1 LNHDA and CDR2 SQIVND come from the germline V gene (reference sequence). This CDR3 is built from 15 residues. In the authors' methods: Nucleated cell number was recorded as an estimate derived from reference gene primer amplification. Some clones are missing from TCRdb's copy, which holds only in-frame ones; the method was immunoSEQ multiplex PCR. V and J calls and clone size are those listed in that table; D and trimming were worked out from the DNA. The sample consists of tens of thousands of clones, about 86% of them appearing once.

The chain uses TRBV19 and TRBJ1-6; possible D gene TRBD1, 6 bases. This clonotype was obtained from a man aged 35-49 years with acute or convalescent COVID-19. Sequencing was done on a sample of peripheral blood. In DNA, the CDR3 is TGTGCCAGTAGTATACGAAGGACAGTCCGTTCACCCCTCCACTTT. Residues: CASSIRRTVRSPLHF.